The rows below give T cell receptor beta chains drawn from one sample of a study of technical replicates of blood from four donors. Clones were sequenced by immunoSEQ multiplex PCR, and TCRdb holds only the in-frame ones, with some missing. The table shows about 81,000 clones, with 75% to 90% occurring only once. Sequencing input: PBMCs. Receptors originate from a human donor in good health. Some clones in this sample may be carry-over from other donors' samples. The CDR3 runs from the conserved cysteine through the conserved F or W. Fields, in order: J gene, clone size, D gene, V gene, CDR3 protein, CDR3 DNA. D genes are given only for firm matches. Size values are once, few and many counts, or a class for expanded clones, and some rows have none.

j_gene: TRBJ1-4; abundance: -; d_gene: -; v_gene: TRBV28; CDR3aa: CASSLRQLFNEKLFF; CDR3nt: TGTGCCAGCAGTTTAAGACAGCTGTTTAATGAAAAACTGTTTTTT
j_gene: TRBJ1-1; abundance: -; d_gene: -; v_gene: TRBV5-5; CDR3aa: CASSLAGIMYTEAFF; CDR3nt: TGTGCCAGCAGCTTGGCAGGGATCATGTACACTGAAGCTTTCTTT
j_gene: TRBJ2-1; abundance: -; d_gene: -; v_gene: TRBV2; CDR3aa: CASRGEENLLGFF; CDR3nt: TGTGCCAGCAGGGGCGAAGAGAACCTCCTTGGGTTCTTC
j_gene: TRBJ1-1; abundance: -; d_gene: -; v_gene: TRBV27; CDR3aa: CASSLQGPVNTEAFF; CDR3nt: TGTGCCAGCAGTTTACAGGGGCCTGTGAACACTGAAGCTTTCTTT
j_gene: TRBJ2-1; abundance: -; d_gene: TRBD1; v_gene: TRBV7-3; CDR3aa: CASSWTGGRYNEQFF; CDR3nt: TGTGCCAGCAGTTGGACAGGGGGGAGGTACAATGAGCAGTTCTTC
j_gene: TRBJ1-3; abundance: -; d_gene: TRBD1; v_gene: TRBV5-4; CDR3aa: CASSKGQGPNSGNTIYF; CDR3nt: TGTGCCAGCAGCAAAGGACAGGGGCCTAACTCTGGAAACACCATATATTTT
j_gene: TRBJ2-3; abundance: -; d_gene: TRBD2; v_gene: TRBV5-1; CDR3aa: CASSLGLAGRETDTQYF; CDR3nt: TGCGCCAGCAGCTTGGGACTAGCGGGAAGGGAAACAGATACGCAGTATTTT
j_gene: TRBJ1-4; abundance: -; d_gene: -; v_gene: TRBV6-5; CDR3aa: CASRLRTTNEKLFF; CDR3nt: TGTGCCAGCAGGTTGAGGACAACTAATGAAAAACTGTTTTTT
j_gene: TRBJ1-5; abundance: -; d_gene: -; v_gene: TRBV9; CDR3aa: CASSVGEEQPQHF; CDR3nt: TGTGCCAGCAGCGTAGGTGAAGAGCAGCCCCAGCATTTT
j_gene: TRBJ1-6; abundance: -; d_gene: -; v_gene: TRBV19; CDR3aa: CASSTRGQYNSPLHF; CDR3nt: TGTGCCAGTAGTACCCGAGGACAATATAATTCACCCCTCCACTTT
j_gene: TRBJ1-1; abundance: -; d_gene: TRBD1; v_gene: TRBV5-1; CDR3aa: CASSVGTGASNTEAFF; CDR3nt: TGCGCCAGCAGCGTTGGGACAGGGGCTTCTAACACTGAAGCTTTCTTT
j_gene: TRBJ2-3; abundance: -; d_gene: TRBD2; v_gene: TRBV7-8; CDR3aa: CASSLRVSGREVDTQYF; CDR3nt: TGTGCCAGCAGCTTGAGGGTTAGCGGGAGGGAGGTAGATACGCAGTATTTT
j_gene: TRBJ1-3; abundance: -; d_gene: TRBD1; v_gene: TRBV4-1; CDR3aa: CASSQESMTGSYNGGNTIYF; CDR3nt: TGCGCCAGCAGCCAAGAATCTATGACAGGGTCTTATAACGGTGGAAACACCATATATTTT
j_gene: TRBJ2-7; abundance: -; d_gene: -; v_gene: TRBV27; CDR3aa: CASSLADEQYF; CDR3nt: TGTGCCAGCAGTTTAGCGGACGAGCAGTACTTC
j_gene: TRBJ2-7; abundance: -; d_gene: TRBD1; v_gene: TRBV13; CDR3aa: CASSRDSGYEQYF; CDR3nt: TGTGCCAGCAGTAGGGACAGTGGCTACGAGCAGTACTTC
j_gene: TRBJ2-7; abundance: -; d_gene: -; v_gene: TRBV29-1; CDR3aa: CSVRRSYEQYF; CDR3nt: TGCAGCGTTAGGAGGTCCTACGAGCAGTACTTC
j_gene: TRBJ1-5; abundance: -; d_gene: TRBD1; v_gene: TRBV6-5; CDR3aa: CASSLIQGSQPQHF; CDR3nt: TGTGCCAGCAGTCTAATACAGGGGTCCCAGCCCCAGCATTTT
j_gene: TRBJ2-6; abundance: -; d_gene: TRBD1; v_gene: TRBV4-2; CDR3aa: CASSERDRGLANVLTF; CDR3nt: TGTGCCAGCAGCGAGCGGGACAGGGGCCTGGCCAACGTCCTGACTTTC
j_gene: TRBJ2-7; abundance: -; d_gene: -; v_gene: TRBV5-6; CDR3aa: CASSSPQSYEQYF; CDR3nt: TGTGCCAGCAGCTCCCCCCAATCCTACGAGCAGTACTTC
j_gene: TRBJ1-2; abundance: -; d_gene: -; v_gene: TRBV9; CDR3aa: CASSVTNYGYTF; CDR3nt: TGTGCCAGCAGCGTCACTAACTATGGCTACACCTTC
j_gene: TRBJ1-3; abundance: -; d_gene: -; v_gene: TRBV30; CDR3aa: CAWSGGRDTIYF; CDR3nt: TGTGCCTGGAGTGGGGGGCGAGACACCATATATTTT
j_gene: TRBJ1-1; abundance: many; d_gene: -; v_gene: TRBV30; CDR3aa: CGAGRTEAFF; CDR3nt: TGTGGGGCAGGGCGAACTGAAGCTTTCTTT
j_gene: TRBJ2-1; abundance: -; d_gene: TRBD2; v_gene: TRBV23-1; CDR3aa: CASRRLAGSRNEQFF; CDR3nt: TGCGCCAGCAGGCGACTAGCGGGTTCCCGCAATGAGCAGTTCTTC
j_gene: TRBJ1-1; abundance: -; d_gene: -; v_gene: TRBV28; CDR3aa: CASEMNTEAFF; CDR3nt: TGTGCCAGTGAGATGAACACTGAAGCTTTCTTT
j_gene: TRBJ2-1; abundance: -; d_gene: -; v_gene: TRBV11-2; CDR3aa: CASSPTGGRGEQFF; CDR3nt: TGTGCCAGCAGCCCGACAGGAGGACGGGGTGAGCAGTTCTTC
j_gene: TRBJ1-2; abundance: -; d_gene: -; v_gene: TRBV6-5; CDR3aa: CASSSREDYGYTF; CDR3nt: TGTGCCAGTAGTTCCAGGGAGGACTATGGCTACACCTTC
j_gene: TRBJ1-5; abundance: -; d_gene: -; v_gene: TRBV5-6; CDR3aa: CASSLGDWPQPQHF; CDR3nt: TGTGCCAGCAGCCTGGGGGACTGGCCTCAGCCCCAGCATTTT
j_gene: TRBJ1-4; abundance: -; d_gene: -; v_gene: TRBV7-9; CDR3aa: CASSYDRTNEKLFF; CDR3nt: TGTGCCAGCAGCTACGACAGGACTAATGAAAAACTGTTTTTT
j_gene: TRBJ2-5; abundance: -; d_gene: TRBD2; v_gene: TRBV7-9; CDR3aa: CASRNTGDRAGGRETQYF; CDR3nt: TGTGCCAGCAGAAATACGGGGGACAGAGCGGGGGGGCGAGAGACCCAGTACTTC
j_gene: TRBJ2-1; abundance: once; d_gene: -; v_gene: TRBV2; CDR3aa: CASSHGLEGDYNEQFF; CDR3nt: TGTGCCAGCAGTCACGGACTCGAGGGGGATTACAATGAGCAGTTCTTC
j_gene: TRBJ1-4; abundance: -; d_gene: -; v_gene: TRBV7-2; CDR3aa: CASSLAMGNNEKLFF; CDR3nt: TGTGCCAGCAGCTTAGCGATGGGCAACAATGAAAAACTGTTTTTT
j_gene: TRBJ2-1; abundance: -; d_gene: -; v_gene: TRBV7-2; CDR3aa: CASSLMNSFNEQFF; CDR3nt: TGTGCCAGCAGCTTAATGAATAGCTTCAATGAGCAGTTCTTC
j_gene: TRBJ2-7; abundance: -; d_gene: TRBD1; v_gene: TRBV7-2; CDR3aa: CASSQGQGGEQYF; CDR3nt: TGTGCCAGCAGCCAGGGACAGGGTGGGGAGCAGTACTTC
j_gene: TRBJ2-5; abundance: -; d_gene: -; v_gene: TRBV4-1; CDR3aa: CASSQSHGGPETQYF; CDR3nt: TGCGCCAGCAGCCAGAGCCATGGGGGCCCTGAGACCCAGTACTTC
j_gene: TRBJ2-2; abundance: -; d_gene: -; v_gene: TRBV5-1; CDR3aa: CASSKAPSGELFF; CDR3nt: TGCGCCAGCAGCAAGGCCCCTAGCGGGGAGCTGTTTTTT
j_gene: TRBJ1-2; abundance: -; d_gene: -; v_gene: TRBV21-1; CDR3aa: CASSKDTTGRPGIYGYTF; CDR3nt: TGTGCCAGCAGCAAAGATACGACAGGACGACCCGGAATCTATGGCTACACCTTC
j_gene: TRBJ2-7; abundance: once; d_gene: -; v_gene: TRBV5-1; CDR3aa: CASSLDRGFSYEQYF; CDR3nt: TGCGCCAGCAGCTTGGATAGAGGGTTTTCCTACGAGCAGTACTTC
j_gene: TRBJ2-2; abundance: -; d_gene: TRBD2; v_gene: TRBV4-2; CDR3aa: CASSQRQGAGGPGELFF; CDR3nt: TGTGCCAGCAGCCAACGACAGGGAGCGGGGGGGCCCGGGGAGCTGTTTTTT
j_gene: TRBJ2-4; abundance: once; d_gene: -; v_gene: TRBV21-1; CDR3aa: CASSKAYSLAKNIQYF; CDR3nt: TGTGCCAGCAGCAAAGCGTATTCCCTAGCTAAAAACATTCAGTACTTC
j_gene: TRBJ2-1; abundance: -; d_gene: -; v_gene: TRBV9; CDR3aa: CASSVGGTSYNEQFF; CDR3nt: TGTGCCAGCAGCGTAGGCGGCACCTCCTACAATGAGCAGTTCTTC
j_gene: TRBJ1-3; abundance: -; d_gene: TRBD1; v_gene: TRBV18; CDR3aa: CASSPMDRAGNTIYF; CDR3nt: TGTGCCAGCTCACCTATGGACAGGGCTGGAAACACCATATATTTT
j_gene: TRBJ1-2; abundance: -; d_gene: -; v_gene: TRBV28; CDR3aa: CASSSNWYYGYTF; CDR3nt: TGTGCCAGCAGTTCTAACTGGTACTATGGCTACACCTTC
j_gene: TRBJ2-1; abundance: -; d_gene: TRBD2; v_gene: TRBV29-1; CDR3aa: CSGDSGRVLSSNEQFF; CDR3nt: TGCAGCGGGGATAGCGGGAGGGTTTTGAGTTCCAATGAGCAGTTCTTC
j_gene: TRBJ2-2; abundance: -; d_gene: -; v_gene: TRBV2; CDR3aa: CASSVSQASSGELFF; CDR3nt: TGTGCCAGCAGTGTATCCCAGGCGTCTTCCGGGGAGCTGTTTTTT
j_gene: TRBJ2-5; abundance: -; d_gene: -; v_gene: TRBV5-8; CDR3aa: CASSLEGKTQYF; CDR3nt: TGTGCCAGCAGCTTGGAGGGGAAGACCCAGTACTTC
j_gene: TRBJ2-2; abundance: -; d_gene: TRBD1; v_gene: TRBV11-2; CDR3aa: CASSSTQGAVGELFF; CDR3nt: TGTGCCAGCAGCTCGACCCAGGGGGCGGTCGGGGAGCTGTTTTTT
j_gene: TRBJ1-1; abundance: -; d_gene: TRBD1; v_gene: TRBV5-1; CDR3aa: CASSPRQGMNTEAFF; CDR3nt: TGCGCCAGCAGCCCCCGACAGGGAATGAACACTGAAGCTTTCTTT
j_gene: TRBJ1-2; abundance: -; d_gene: -; v_gene: TRBV30; CDR3aa: CASSGTELGYTF; CDR3nt: TGTGCCAGCTCCGGGACTGAGCTAGGCTACACCTTC
j_gene: TRBJ2-7; abundance: -; d_gene: TRBD2; v_gene: TRBV7-9; CDR3aa: CASSLDSGSSYEQYF; CDR3nt: TGTGCCAGCAGCTTAGATAGCGGGAGTTCCTACGAGCAGTACTTC
j_gene: TRBJ2-7; abundance: -; d_gene: TRBD1; v_gene: TRBV7-9; CDR3aa: CASSLERGPVYEQYF; CDR3nt: TGTGCCAGCAGCTTAGAAAGGGGGCCTGTCTACGAGCAGTACTTC
j_gene: TRBJ1-2; abundance: once; d_gene: TRBD1; v_gene: TRBV19; CDR3aa: CASSIRGTDNNYGYTF; CDR3nt: TGTGCCAGTAGTATCCGCGGGACAGATAATAACTATGGCTACACCTTC
j_gene: TRBJ1-6; abundance: -; d_gene: -; v_gene: TRBV5-1; CDR3aa: CASSREVQSSYNSPLHF; CDR3nt: TGCGCCAGCAGCCGTGAAGTCCAGTCCTCCTATAATTCACCCCTCCACTTT